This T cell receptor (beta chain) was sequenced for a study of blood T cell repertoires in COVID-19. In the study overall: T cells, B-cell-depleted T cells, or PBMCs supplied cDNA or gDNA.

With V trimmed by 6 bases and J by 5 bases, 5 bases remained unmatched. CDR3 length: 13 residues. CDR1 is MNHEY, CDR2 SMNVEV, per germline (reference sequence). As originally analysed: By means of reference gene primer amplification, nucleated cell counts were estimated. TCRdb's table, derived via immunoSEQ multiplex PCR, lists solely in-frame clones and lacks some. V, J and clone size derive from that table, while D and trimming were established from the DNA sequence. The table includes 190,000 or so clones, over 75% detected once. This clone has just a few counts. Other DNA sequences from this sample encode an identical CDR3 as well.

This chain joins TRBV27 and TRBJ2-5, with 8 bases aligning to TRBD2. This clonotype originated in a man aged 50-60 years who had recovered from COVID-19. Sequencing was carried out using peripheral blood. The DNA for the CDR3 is TGTGCCAGCAGCCGGGGGGGCTGGGAGACCCAGTACTTC. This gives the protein CASSRGGWETQYF.